The clone carrying this TCR beta chain is a singleton in its sample. Its antigen is currently unknown. PCR primers comprised 60 Vbeta and 13 Jbeta primers. Some clones are missing from TCRdb's copy, which holds only in-frame ones; the method was immunoSEQ multiplex PCR. The sample has about 150,000 clones; roughly 72% are singletons. Despite likely unrecorded immune exposures, the donors were nominally healthy at the time of sampling. This specimen comes from a study of cytomegalovirus exposure and HLA in healthy donors. General observations from the study: Sequencing depth across donors, presence/absence analyses assumed, was roughly uniform.

With 7 bases removed from V and 7 bases from J, the gap between germline ends came to 20 bases. The CDR3 has 15 residues. Germline V CDR1 and CDR2: SNHLY, FYNNEI. The source of this sequence is a man aged 30 to 45 in good health and CMV-seronegative. This chain connects TRBV2 to TRBJ1-5; tentative D call: TRBD1 (5 bases). Material: PBMCs. The CDR3 DNA sequence: TGTGCCAGCAAGGGGACTAACCATCGGGGCCAGCCCCAGCATTTT. Residues: CASKGTNHRGQPQHF.